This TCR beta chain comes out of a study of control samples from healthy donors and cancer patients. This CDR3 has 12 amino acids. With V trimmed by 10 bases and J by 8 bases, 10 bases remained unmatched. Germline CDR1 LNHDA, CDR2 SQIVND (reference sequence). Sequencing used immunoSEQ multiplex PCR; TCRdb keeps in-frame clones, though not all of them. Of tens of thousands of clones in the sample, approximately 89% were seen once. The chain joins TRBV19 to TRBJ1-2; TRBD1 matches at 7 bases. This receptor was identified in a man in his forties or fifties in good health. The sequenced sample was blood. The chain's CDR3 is CAIDTGAGGYTF. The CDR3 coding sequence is TGTGCCATCGATACAGGGGCAGGAGGCTACACCTTC.